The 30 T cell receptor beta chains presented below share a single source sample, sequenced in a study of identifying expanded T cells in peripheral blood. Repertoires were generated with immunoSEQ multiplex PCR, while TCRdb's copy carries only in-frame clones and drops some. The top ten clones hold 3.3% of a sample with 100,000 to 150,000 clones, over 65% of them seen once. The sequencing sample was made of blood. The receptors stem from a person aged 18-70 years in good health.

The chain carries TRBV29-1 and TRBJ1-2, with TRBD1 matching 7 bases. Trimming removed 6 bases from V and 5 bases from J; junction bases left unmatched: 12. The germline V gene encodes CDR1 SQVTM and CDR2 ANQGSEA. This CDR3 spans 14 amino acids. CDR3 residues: CSVAEGQNLYGYTF. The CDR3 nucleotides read TGCAGCGTGGCCGAGGGACAGAATCTATATGGCTACACCTTC.

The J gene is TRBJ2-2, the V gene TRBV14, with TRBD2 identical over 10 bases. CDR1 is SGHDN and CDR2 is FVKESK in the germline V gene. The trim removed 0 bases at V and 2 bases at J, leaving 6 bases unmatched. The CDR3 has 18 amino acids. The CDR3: CASSQEALAGVNTGELFF. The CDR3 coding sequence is TGTGCCAGCAGCCAAGAGGCGCTAGCGGGGGTTAACACCGGGGAGCTGTTTTTT.

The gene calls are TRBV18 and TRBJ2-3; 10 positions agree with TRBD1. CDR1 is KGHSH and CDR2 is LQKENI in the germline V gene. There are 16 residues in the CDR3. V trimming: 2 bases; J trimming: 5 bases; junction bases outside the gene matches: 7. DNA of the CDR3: TGTGCCAGCTCACCAAGGACAGGGGGGAAAGGAGATACGCAGTATTTT. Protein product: CASSPRTGGKGDTQYF.

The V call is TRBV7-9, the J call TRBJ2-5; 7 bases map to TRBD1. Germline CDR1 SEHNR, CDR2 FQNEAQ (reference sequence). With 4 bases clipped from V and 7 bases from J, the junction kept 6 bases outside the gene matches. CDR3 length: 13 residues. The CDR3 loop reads CASSSRGLGTQYF. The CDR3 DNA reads TGTGCCAGCAGCTCGAGGGGGCTGGGGACCCAGTACTTC.

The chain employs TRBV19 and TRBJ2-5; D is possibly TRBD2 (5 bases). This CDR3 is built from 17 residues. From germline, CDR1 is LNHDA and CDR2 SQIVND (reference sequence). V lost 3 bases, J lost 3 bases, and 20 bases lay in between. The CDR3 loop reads CASSMVPPRGRKETQYF. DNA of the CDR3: TGTGCCAGTAGTATGGTTCCCCCCCGGGGTAGGAAAGAGACCCAGTACTTC.

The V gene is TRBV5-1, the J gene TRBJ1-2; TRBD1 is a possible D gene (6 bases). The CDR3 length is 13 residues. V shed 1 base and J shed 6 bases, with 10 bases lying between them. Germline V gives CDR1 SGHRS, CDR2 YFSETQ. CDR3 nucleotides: TGCGCCAGCAGCTTGAGACAGGCCGATGGCTACACCTTC. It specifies CASSLRQADGYTF. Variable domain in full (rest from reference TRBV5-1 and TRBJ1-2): KAGVTQTPRYLIKTRGQQVTLSCSPISGHRSVSWYQQTPGQGLQFLFEYFSETQRNKGNFPGRFSGRQFSNSRSEMNVSTLELGDSALYLCASSLRQADGYTFGSGTRLTVV.

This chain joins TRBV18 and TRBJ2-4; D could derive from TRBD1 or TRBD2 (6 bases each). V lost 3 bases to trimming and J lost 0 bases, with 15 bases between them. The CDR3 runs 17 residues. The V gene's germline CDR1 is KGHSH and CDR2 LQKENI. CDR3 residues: CASSPPRGGKAKNIQYF. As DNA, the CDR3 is TGTGCCAGCTCACCCCCGAGAGGGGGGAAAGCCAAAAACATTCAGTACTTC.

The CDR3 region is CASSLQKYNEQFF. In DNA, the CDR3 is TGTGCCAGCAGCTTACAGAAATACAATGAGCAGTTCTTC. This chain joins TRBV7-2 and TRBJ2-1; D not resolved. Per the germline V gene, CDR1 is SGHTA and CDR2 is FQGNSA. This CDR3 has 13 amino acids. V was shortened by 2 bases and J by 4 bases, with 6 bases between the two germline ends.

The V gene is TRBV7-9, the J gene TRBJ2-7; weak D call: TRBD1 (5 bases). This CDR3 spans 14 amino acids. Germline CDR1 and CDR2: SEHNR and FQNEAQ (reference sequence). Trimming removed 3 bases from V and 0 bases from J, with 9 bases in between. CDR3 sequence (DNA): TGTGCCAGCAGCTTTACCCAGGGCTCCTACGAGCAGTACTTC. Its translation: CASSFTQGSYEQYF. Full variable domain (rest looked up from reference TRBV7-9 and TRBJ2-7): DTGVSQNPRHKITKRGQNVTFRCDPISEHNRLYWYRQTLGQGPEFLTYFQNEAQLEKSRLLSDRFSAERPKGSFSTLEIQRTEQGDSAMYLCASSFTQGSYEQYFGPGTRLTVT.

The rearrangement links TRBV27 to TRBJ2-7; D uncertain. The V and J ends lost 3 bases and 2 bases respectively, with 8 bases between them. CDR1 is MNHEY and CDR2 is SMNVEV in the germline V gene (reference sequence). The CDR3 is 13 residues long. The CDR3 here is CASSFTRAYEQYF. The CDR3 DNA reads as TGTGCCAGCAGTTTTACGAGAGCCTACGAGCAGTACTTC.

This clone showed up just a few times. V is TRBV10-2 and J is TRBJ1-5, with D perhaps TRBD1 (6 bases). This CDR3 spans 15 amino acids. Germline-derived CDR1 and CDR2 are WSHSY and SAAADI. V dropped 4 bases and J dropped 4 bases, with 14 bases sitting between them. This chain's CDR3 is CASSVKRQANQPQHF. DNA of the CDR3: TGCGCCAGCAGTGTTAAACGACAGGCTAATCAGCCCCAGCATTTT.

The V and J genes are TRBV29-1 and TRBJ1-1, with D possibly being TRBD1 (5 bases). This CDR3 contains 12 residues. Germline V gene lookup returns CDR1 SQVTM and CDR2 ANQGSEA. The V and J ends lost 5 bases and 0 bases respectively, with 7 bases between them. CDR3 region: CSVRGLNTEAFF. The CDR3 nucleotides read TGCAGCGTTAGGGGTTTGAACACTGAAGCTTTCTTT.

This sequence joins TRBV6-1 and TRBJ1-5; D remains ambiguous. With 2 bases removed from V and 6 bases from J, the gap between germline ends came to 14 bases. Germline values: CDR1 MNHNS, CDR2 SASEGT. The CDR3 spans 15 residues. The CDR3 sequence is CASSESRGALQPQHF. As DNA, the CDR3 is TGTGCCAGCAGTGAATCGAGAGGAGCTCTTCAGCCCCAGCATTTT.

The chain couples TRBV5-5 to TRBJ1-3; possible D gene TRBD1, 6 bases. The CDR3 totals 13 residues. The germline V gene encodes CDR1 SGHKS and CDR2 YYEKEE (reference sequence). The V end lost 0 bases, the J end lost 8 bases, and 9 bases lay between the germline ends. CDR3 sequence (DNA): TGTGCCAGCAGCTTGGACAGGGCGGACACCATATATTTT. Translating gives CASSLDRADTIYF.

CDR3: CASSLGGFNQPQHF. CDR3 nucleotide sequence: TGTGCCAGCAGCTTAGGGGGCTTTAATCAGCCCCAGCATTTT. The chain carries TRBV7-2 and TRBJ1-5, with D perhaps matching TRBD1 (5 bases). The germline V and J ends were trimmed by 1 base and 4 bases, with 8 bases remaining between them. Germline CDR1 and CDR2: SGHTA and FQGNSA. The CDR3 has 14 residues. The full variable domain, its missing parts supplied by reference TRBV7-2 and TRBJ1-5, is GAGVSQSPSNKVTEKGKDVELRCDPISGHTALYWYRQSLGQGLEFLIYFQGNSAPDKSGLPSDRFSAERTGGSVSTLTIQRTQQEDSAVYLCASSLGGFNQPQHFGDGTRLSIL.

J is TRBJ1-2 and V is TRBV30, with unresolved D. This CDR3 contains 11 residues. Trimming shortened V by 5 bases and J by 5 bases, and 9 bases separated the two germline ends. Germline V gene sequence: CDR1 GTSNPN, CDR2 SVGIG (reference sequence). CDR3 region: CAWGAFYGYTF. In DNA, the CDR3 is TGTGCCTGGGGTGCGTTTTATGGCTACACCTTC.

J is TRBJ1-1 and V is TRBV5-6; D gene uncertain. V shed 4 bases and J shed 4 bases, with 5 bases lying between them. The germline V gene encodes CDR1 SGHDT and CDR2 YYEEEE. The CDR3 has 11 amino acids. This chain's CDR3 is CASSPLTEAFF. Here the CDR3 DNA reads TGTGCCAGCAGCCCCCTCACTGAAGCTTTCTTT.

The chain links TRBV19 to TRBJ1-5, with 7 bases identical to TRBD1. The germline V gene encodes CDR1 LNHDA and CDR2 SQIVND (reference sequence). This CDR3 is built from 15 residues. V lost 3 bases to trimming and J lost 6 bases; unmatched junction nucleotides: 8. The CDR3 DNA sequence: TGTGCCAGTAGTATGGAGACAGGGACCCCTCAGCCCCAGCATTTT. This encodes CASSMETGTPQPQHF.

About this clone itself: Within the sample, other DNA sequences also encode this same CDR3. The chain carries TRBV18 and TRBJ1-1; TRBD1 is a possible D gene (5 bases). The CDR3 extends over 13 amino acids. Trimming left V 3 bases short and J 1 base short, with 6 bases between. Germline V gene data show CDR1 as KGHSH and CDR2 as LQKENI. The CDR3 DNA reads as TGTGCCAGCTCACCCGGGGGGAACACTGAAGCTTTCTTT. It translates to CASSPGGNTEAFF.

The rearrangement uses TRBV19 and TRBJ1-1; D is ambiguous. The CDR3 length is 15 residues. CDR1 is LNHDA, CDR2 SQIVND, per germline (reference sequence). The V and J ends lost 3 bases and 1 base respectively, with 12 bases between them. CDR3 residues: CASSILGSWNTEAFF. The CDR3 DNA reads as TGTGCCAGTAGTATTTTGGGCTCCTGGAACACTGAAGCTTTCTTT.

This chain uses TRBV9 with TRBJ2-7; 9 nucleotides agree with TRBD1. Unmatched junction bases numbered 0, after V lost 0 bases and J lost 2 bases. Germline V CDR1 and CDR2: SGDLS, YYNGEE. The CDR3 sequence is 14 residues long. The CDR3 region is CASSVGDRAYEQYF. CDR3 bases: TGTGCCAGCAGCGTAGGGGACAGGGCCTACGAGCAGTACTTC.

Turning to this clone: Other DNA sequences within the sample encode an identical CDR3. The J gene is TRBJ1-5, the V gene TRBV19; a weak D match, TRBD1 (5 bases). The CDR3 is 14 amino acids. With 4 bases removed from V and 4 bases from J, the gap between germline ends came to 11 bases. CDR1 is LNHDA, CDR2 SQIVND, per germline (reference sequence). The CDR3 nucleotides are TGTGCCAGTAGTACCGACAGTTTGAATCAGCCCCAGCATTTT. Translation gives CASSTDSLNQPQHF.

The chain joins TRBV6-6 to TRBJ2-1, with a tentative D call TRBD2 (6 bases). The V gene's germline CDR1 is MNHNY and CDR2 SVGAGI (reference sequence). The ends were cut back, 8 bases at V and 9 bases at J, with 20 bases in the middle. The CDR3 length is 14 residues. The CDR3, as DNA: TGTGCCAGCTCCCCCTACCAGGACGGGGGTGAGCAGTTCTTC. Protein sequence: CASSPYQDGGEQFF.

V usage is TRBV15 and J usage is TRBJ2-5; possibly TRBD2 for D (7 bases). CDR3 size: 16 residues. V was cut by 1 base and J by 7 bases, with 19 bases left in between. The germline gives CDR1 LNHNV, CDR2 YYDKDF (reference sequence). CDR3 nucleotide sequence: TGTGCCACCAGCAGAGGGGGGGGGCACCAAGTTGGGACCCAGTACTTC. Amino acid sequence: CATSRGGGHQVGTQYF. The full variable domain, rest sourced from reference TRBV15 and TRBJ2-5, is DAMVIQNPRYQVTQFGKPVTLSCSQTLNHNVMYWYQQKSSQAPKLLFHYYDKDFNNEADTPDNFQSRRPNTSFCFLDIRSPGLGDTAMYLCATSRGGGHQVGTQYFGPGTRLLVL.

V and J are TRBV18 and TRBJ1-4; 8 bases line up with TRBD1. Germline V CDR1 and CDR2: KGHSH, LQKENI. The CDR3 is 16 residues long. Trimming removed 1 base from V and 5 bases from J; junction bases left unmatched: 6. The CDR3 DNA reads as TGTGCCAGCTCACCACGATCCGGGACAGGAAATGAAAAACTGTTTTTT. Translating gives CASSPRSGTGNEKLFF. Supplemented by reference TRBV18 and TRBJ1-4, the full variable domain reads NAGVMQNPRHLVRRRGQEARLRCSPMKGHSHVYWYRQLPEEGLKFMVYLQKENIIDESGMPKERFSAEFPKEGPSILRIQQVVRGDSAAYFCASSPRSGTGNEKLFFGSGTQLSVL.

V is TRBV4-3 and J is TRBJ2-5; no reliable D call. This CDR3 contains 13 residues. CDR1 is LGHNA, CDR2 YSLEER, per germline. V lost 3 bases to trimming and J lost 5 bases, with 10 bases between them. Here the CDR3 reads CASSHIVAETQYF. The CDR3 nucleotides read TGCGCCAGCAGCCACATCGTCGCGGAGACCCAGTACTTC.

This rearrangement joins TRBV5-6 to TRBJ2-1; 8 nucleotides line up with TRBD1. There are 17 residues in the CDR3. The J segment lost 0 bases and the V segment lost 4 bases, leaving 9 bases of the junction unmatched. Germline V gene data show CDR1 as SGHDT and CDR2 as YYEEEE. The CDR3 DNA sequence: TGTGCCAGCAGCGCATTCGGGGACAGGAGCTCCTACAATGAGCAGTTCTTC. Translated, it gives CASSAFGDRSSYNEQFF. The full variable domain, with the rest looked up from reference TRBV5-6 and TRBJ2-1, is DAGVTQSPTHLIKTRGQQVTLRCSPKSGHDTVSWYQQALGQGPQFIFQYYEEEERQRGNFPDRFSGHQFPNYSSELNVNALLLGDSALYLCASSAFGDRSSYNEQFFGPGTRLTVL.

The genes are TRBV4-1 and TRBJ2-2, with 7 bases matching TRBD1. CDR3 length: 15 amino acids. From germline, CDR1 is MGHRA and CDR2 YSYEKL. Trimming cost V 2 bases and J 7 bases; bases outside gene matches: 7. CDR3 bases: TGCGCCAGCAGCCAACCCACAGGGGATCTCGGGGAGCTGTTTTTT. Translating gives CASSQPTGDLGELFF.

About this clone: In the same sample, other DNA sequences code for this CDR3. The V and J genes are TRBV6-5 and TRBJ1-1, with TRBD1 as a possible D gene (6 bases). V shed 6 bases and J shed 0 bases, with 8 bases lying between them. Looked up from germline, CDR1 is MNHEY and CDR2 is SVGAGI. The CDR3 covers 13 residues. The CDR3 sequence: CASSRGLNTEAFF. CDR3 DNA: TGTGCCAGCAGCCGGGGGCTGAACACTGAAGCTTTCTTT.

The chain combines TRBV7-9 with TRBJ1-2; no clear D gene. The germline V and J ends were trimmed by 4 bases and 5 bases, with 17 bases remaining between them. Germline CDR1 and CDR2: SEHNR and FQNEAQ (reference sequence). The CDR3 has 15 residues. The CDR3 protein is CASSSIGYPEYGYTF. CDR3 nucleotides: TGTGCCAGCAGCTCCATAGGGTATCCCGAATATGGCTACACCTTC.